The following is a T cell receptor beta chain sequence with its context. Under the authors' procedure: Researchers report that nucleated cell counts were estimated from reference gene primer amplification. Assay used: immunoSEQ multiplex PCR; TCRdb lists only in-frame clones, some missing. V, J and clone size are those of that table, while D and trimming were read from the DNA. The table shows 300,000 to 400,000 clones, with 85% to 90% occurring only once. This entry comes from a study of blood T cell repertoires in COVID-19. Study background: The origin of the acute and convalescent COVID-19 samples was the United States, Italy and Spain. PBMCs, B-cell-depleted T cells, or T cells were the source of the cDNA or gDNA that made up the material.

This CDR3 has 15 amino acids. The V gene end was trimmed by 6 bases and the J gene end by 1 base; junction bases not matched to a gene: 6. Germline V lookup: CDR1 SNHLY, CDR2 FYNNEI. Living in 24 US areas, the participants were between roughly 18 and 89 years of age. The chain uses TRBV2 and TRBJ1-2; the match to TRBD1 covers 9 bases. Sample: PBMCs or T cells enriched from blood (not recorded which). The receptor comes from a woman between 18 and 30 years old who had recovered from COVID-19. The CDR3 DNA follows: TGTGCCAGCAGCGGGGGGGGACAGGGTAACTATGGCTACACCTTC. Translating it yields CASSGGGQGNYGYTF.